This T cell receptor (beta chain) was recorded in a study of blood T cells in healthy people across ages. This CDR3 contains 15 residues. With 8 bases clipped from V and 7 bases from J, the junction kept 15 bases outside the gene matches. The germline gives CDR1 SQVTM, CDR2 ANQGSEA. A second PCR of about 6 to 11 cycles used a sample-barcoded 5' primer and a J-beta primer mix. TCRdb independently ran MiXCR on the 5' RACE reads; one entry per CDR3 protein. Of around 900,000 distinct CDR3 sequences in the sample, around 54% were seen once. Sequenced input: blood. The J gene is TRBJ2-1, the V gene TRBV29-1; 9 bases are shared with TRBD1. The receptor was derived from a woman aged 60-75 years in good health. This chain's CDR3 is CSIAATGQGRNEQFF. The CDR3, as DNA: TGCAGCATCGCTGCGACGGGACAGGGACGTAATGAGCAGTTCTTC.